The T cell receptor beta chain described here comes from a study of control samples from healthy donors and cancer patients. The V gene lost 6 bases and the J gene lost 1 base, with 8 bases spanning the gap. The CDR3 consists of 12 residues. Germline V CDR1 and CDR2: SGDLS, YYNGEE. This table comes from immunoSEQ multiplex PCR, and its TCRdb copy is limited to in-frame clones, with some not included. The sample lists 84,000 or so clones, around 91% occurring once. This clone has only one observation. The chain combines TRBV9 with TRBJ2-7; no definite D call. The sample comprised blood. This clonotype was obtained from a man between 50 and 59 years old in good health. CDR3 sequence: CASKDPSYEQYF. The CDR3 DNA is TGTGCCAGCAAGGACCCATCCTACGAGCAGTACTTC.